This TCR beta chain derives from a study of CD8 T cells in ankylosing spondylitis. The study's findings and limits: A subset of motif variants has previously been described in the synovial fluid and blood of reactive arthritis. Reports say disease-linked clones showed up significantly more in matched ankylosing spondylitis synovial fluid. For ankylosing spondylitis blood, a TCR beta motif of eight or nine highly homologous variants appeared characteristic.

Quantitative 5'-RACE with molecular barcodes was used to make the TCR beta libraries. TCRdb itself ran the 5' RACE reads through MiXCR, one entry per CDR3 protein. The table records 200,000 or so distinct CDR3 sequences, 15% to 20% of them present only once. This clonotype showed up many times. As yet, its antigen is unknown. This CDR3 region has 18 residues. With 3 bases clipped from V and 0 bases from J, the junction kept 10 bases outside the gene matches. Per germline, CDR1 SGHRS and CDR2 YFSETQ. The source is a male donor aged 10 to 35 with ankylosing spondylitis or in good health (not recorded which). The sequencing input was blood, either unsorted or a sorted T cell fraction (not recorded which). The chain recombines TRBV5-1 with TRBJ2-1; 9 bases are shared with TRBD2. CDR3 sequence: CASSSGLAQPSSYNEQFF. Written as DNA, the CDR3 is TGCGCCAGCAGCTCGGGACTAGCCCAGCCTAGCTCCTACAATGAGCAGTTCTTC. The complete variable domain, with remaining parts taken from reference TRBV5-1 and TRBJ2-1, reads KAGVTQTPRYLIKTRGQQVTLSCSPISGHRSVSWYQQTPGQGLQFLFEYFSETQRNKGNFPGRFSGRQFSNSRSEMNVSTLELGDSALYLCASSSGLAQPSSYNEQFFGPGTRLTVL.